This TCR beta chain stems from a study of Ad26.COV2.S vaccination and SARS-CoV-2 variants. Overall study context: Enrolled in COV1001, the donor was in the Ad26.COV2.S trial arm, which received the vaccine. Study observations and caveats: Total T cell responses may have been underestimated by the TCR breadth and depth analyses. Those who received vaccine or placebo ended up with similar non-spike TCR breadth.

TCRdb's copy holds only in-frame clones and misses some; the assay was immunoSEQ multiplex PCR. The sample has 300,000 to 400,000 clones; around 89% are singletons. V gave up 0 bases and J gave up 8 bases, with 18 bases separating them. Germline assignment: CDR1 SGHNT and CDR2 YYREEE (reference sequence). The CDR3 loop spans 16 amino acids. As to treatment: roughly 19 received Ad26.COV2.S at low or high dose, single or two shots; about 5 received placebo; per-sample allocation not given. At day 63 after the first vaccine or placebo injection, samples were drawn. Aged 18-55 years, donor was enrolled in Boston in about 2020. As concerns this clone: Its antigen remains unknown.

The chain couples TRBV5-4 to TRBJ2-1; perhaps TRBD2 as D (6 bases). Sequenced material: peripheral blood, taken in a trial of Ad26.COV2.S vaccine versus placebo. The sequence was collected from a person aged 18-65 years who received the Ad26.COV2.S COVID-19 vaccine or a placebo. The CDR3 loop reads CASSLDPAGTVDEQFF. In DNA, the CDR3 is TGTGCCAGCAGCTTGGACCCAGCGGGCACCGTGGATGAGCAGTTCTTC.